The 19 T cell receptor beta chains below all came from one sample that was sequenced in a study of T cells after yellow fever vaccination. In TCRdb, the 5' RACE reads were re-called with MiXCR into one record per CDR3 protein. This sample has around 310,000 distinct CDR3 sequences, with around 4% found just once. Sequenced material: PBMCs, taken on the day of the yellow fever booster vaccination. These receptors originate from a man in his late teens or twenties who received the YFV17D yellow fever vaccine.

The CDR3: CASRYSGYSYNEQFF. The CDR3 bases are TGCGCCAGCAGATACTCCGGGTACTCTTACAATGAGCAGTTCTTC. The V and J genes are TRBV5-1 and TRBJ2-1; D is uncertain. This CDR3 is 15 amino acids long. The V end lost 5 bases, the J end lost 4 bases, and 16 bases lay between the germline ends. The germline V gene encodes CDR1 SGHRS and CDR2 YFSETQ.

This clonotype was picked up one time. The rearrangement joins TRBV9 to TRBJ2-4; 11 bases align to TRBD2. V trimming: 3 bases; J trimming: 5 bases; junction bases outside the gene matches: 1. From germline, CDR1 is SGDLS and CDR2 YYNGEE. The CDR3 spans 14 residues. The CDR3 region has the DNA TGTGCCAGCAGCGCGGGACTAGCGGAAAACATTCAGTACTTC. The encoded protein is CASSAGLAENIQYF.

This clonotype was seen only a few times. The V and J genes are TRBV27 and TRBJ2-5; unclear D gene. This CDR3 is built from 14 residues. V was shortened by 6 bases and J by 4 bases, with 15 bases between the two germline ends. Looked up from germline, CDR1 is MNHEY and CDR2 is SMNVEV (reference sequence). For the CDR3, the DNA is TGTGCCAGCAGCCTCGGAGACTCAGGAGAGACCCAGTACTTC. Its protein is CASSLGDSGETQYF.

The sample holds a few counts of this clonotype. The V and J genes are TRBV7-2 and TRBJ1-5; D ambiguous. With 3 bases removed from V and 3 bases from J, the gap between germline ends came to 18 bases. The CDR3 consists of 17 residues. The germline V gene encodes CDR1 SGHTA and CDR2 FQGNSA. CDR3 coding DNA: TGTGCCAGCAGCTTCGCTAATGGAGGACGGAACAATCAGCCCCAGCATTTT. The encoded protein is CASSFANGGRNNQPQHF.

This clonotype appeared a few times. The V gene is TRBV7-2, the J gene TRBJ1-1, with no clear D. Between the trimmed V and J ends, which lost 4 bases and 6 bases, there was a span of 15 bases. The CDR3 has 14 amino acids. Germline V gives CDR1 SGHTA, CDR2 FQGNSA. The CDR3 DNA sequence: TGTGCCAGCAGCTCTATTCTGGGGATGGCTGAAGCTTTCTTT. This codes for CASSSILGMAEAFF.

This clonotype has only a few counts. In DNA, the CDR3 is TGCAGTGCGAGACTAGCGGGGGGCGGGAGAGAGACCCAGTACTTC. It codes for CSARLAGGGRETQYF. The V call is TRBV20-1, the J call TRBJ2-5, with 13 bases aligning to TRBD2. Germline assignment: CDR1 DFQATT and CDR2 SNEGSKA (reference sequence). This CDR3 is 15 amino acids long. J gave up 4 bases and V 6 bases, and 8 bases lay outside the gene matches.

At least ten counts were recorded for this clonotype. The V and J genes are TRBV20-1 and TRBJ2-3; 9 bases map to TRBD1. Germline trimming cut 5 bases from V and 4 bases from J; bases unmatched to any gene: 10. Germline CDR1 is DFQATT and CDR2 is SNEGSKA (reference sequence). The CDR3 extends over 15 amino acids. The DNA of the CDR3 is TGCAGTGCTTCCCGGACAGGGGTCCTCGCAGATACGCAGTATTTT. It encodes CSASRTGVLADTQYF.

This clonotype has at least ten counts. This rearrangement joins TRBV7-2 to TRBJ2-3; D is unresolved. The germline V gene has CDR1 SGHTA and CDR2 FQGNSA. The V end was cut by 1 base, the J end by 8 bases, with 16 bases between. This CDR3 contains 15 residues. CDR3 residues: CASSLGLPRVATQYF. The CDR3 DNA sequence: TGTGCCAGCAGCTTAGGACTCCCCCGGGTAGCTACGCAGTATTTT.

This clonotype was found a few times. V gene TRBV7-6 combines with J gene TRBJ2-3; D may be TRBD1 or TRBD2 (5 bases each). V was clipped by 5 bases and J by 1 base, with 16 bases between them. The CDR3 length is 16 residues. CDR1 is SGHVS, CDR2 FNYEAQ, per germline. The CDR3 sequence: CASSTTGTAGTDTQYF. For the CDR3, the DNA is TGTGCCAGCAGCACTACCGGGACGGCGGGCACAGATACGCAGTATTTT.

This clonotype was found many times. The CDR3 DNA reads TGTGCCAGCAGCTTAGAACTAGCGGGGGGCCGCTTCGAGACCCAGTACTTC. Protein: CASSLELAGGRFETQYF. This sequence joins TRBV7-2 and TRBJ2-5; 12 bases map to TRBD2. CDR1 and CDR2 (germline): SGHTA, FQGNSA. CDR3 length equals 17 residues. The V and J ends lost 1 base and 5 bases, in that order; junction bases with no gene match: 8.

The chain employs TRBV29-1 and TRBJ1-2; 11 nucleotides agree with TRBD1. The trim removed 2 bases at V and 6 bases at J, leaving 5 bases unmatched. Looked up from germline, CDR1 is SQVTM and CDR2 is ANQGSEA. This CDR3 contains 14 residues. The CDR3 DNA reads as TGCAGCGTTGAAAGGACAGGGGGCTTGAATGGCTACACCTTC. Protein product: CSVERTGGLNGYTF.

The V call is TRBV5-1, the J call TRBJ1-2; tentative D call: TRBD1 (5 bases). The germline V and J ends were trimmed by 0 bases and 1 base, with 16 bases remaining between them. The CDR3 loop spans 17 amino acids. Germline CDR1 reads SGHRS; CDR2 reads YFSETQ. The chain's CDR3 is CASSLGSAGQSNYGYTF. The CDR3 DNA reads TGCGCCAGCAGCTTGGGCTCTGCGGGGCAGAGTAACTATGGCTACACCTTC.

The genes are TRBV5-5 and TRBJ2-1, with D maybe TRBD2 (5 bases). Trimming cost V 1 base and J 9 bases, with 11 bases left between them. From germline, CDR1 is SGHKS and CDR2 YYEKEE (reference sequence). CDR3 length: 13 amino acids. The CDR3, as DNA: TGTGCCAGCAGCTTGTATGAGGGCGGTGAGCAGTTCTTC. This gives the protein CASSLYEGGEQFF.

This clonotype was observed at least ten times. The chain joins TRBV10-3 to TRBJ2-5; maybe TRBD1 (5 bases). This CDR3 spans 13 amino acids. CDR1 is ENHRY, CDR2 SYGVKD, per germline. Trimming took off 6 bases at V and 1 base at J, with 9 bases between the two ends. CDR3 coding DNA: TGTGCCATCAGCCTAGACAGCCAAGAGACCCAGTACTTC. It specifies CAISLDSQETQYF.

This chain connects TRBV20-1 to TRBJ1-1; no clear D. Germline lookup yields CDR1 DFQATT and CDR2 SNEGSKA (reference sequence). V shed 1 base and J shed 5 bases, with 14 bases lying between them. The CDR3 totals 14 residues. The chain's CDR3 is CSARVEGRVTEAFF. CDR3 coding DNA: TGCAGTGCTAGAGTGGAGGGAAGAGTTACTGAAGCTTTCTTT.

This clonotype was detected ten times or more. The chain employs TRBV5-5 and TRBJ1-3; D is possibly TRBD1 (6 bases). V lost 0 bases and J 4 bases, leaving 11 bases between the germline ends. CDR3 size: 15 residues. Per the germline V gene, CDR1 is SGHKS and CDR2 is YYEKEE (reference sequence). This CDR3 is CASSLESGDGNTIYF. As DNA, the CDR3 is TGTGCCAGCAGCTTGGAGTCAGGGGACGGAAACACCATATATTTT.

This clonotype was seen many times. The rearrangement links TRBV4-3 to TRBJ1-2, with 8 positions matching TRBD1. The junction had 3 bases not matched to a gene; V was cut back by 0 bases and J by 3 bases. CDR3 size: 15 residues. The V gene's germline CDR1 is LGHNA and CDR2 YSLEER. The CDR3 DNA reads TGCGCCAGCAGCCAAGATGGCAGGGGGCACTATGGCTACACCTTC. Protein sequence: CASSQDGRGHYGYTF.

This clonotype was observed a handful of times. The V gene is TRBV20-1, the J gene TRBJ1-1; 7 bases map to TRBD1. V lost 0 bases to trimming and J lost 5 bases; unmatched junction nucleotides: 6. The germline V gene has CDR1 DFQATT and CDR2 SNEGSKA (reference sequence). The CDR3 spans 14 residues. This CDR3 reads CSAREGQPRTEAFF. The CDR3 bases are TGCAGTGCTAGAGAGGGACAGCCGAGGACTGAAGCTTTCTTT.

This clonotype was counted a few times. The CDR3 sequence: CASSPIVRDTQYF. CDR3 nucleotides: TGCGCCAGCAGCCCTATAGTACGGGATACGCAGTATTTT. V is TRBV5-1 and J is TRBJ2-3; D uncertain. V was trimmed by 4 bases and J by 6 bases, leaving 12 bases between them. The CDR3 totals 13 residues. The germline CDR1 and CDR2 sequences are SGHRS and YFSETQ.